What follows are 3 T cell receptor beta chains derived from one specimen sequenced in a study of CD8 T cells in Susac syndrome (dated by TCRdb to between 2018 and 2021). The library was obtained by the immunoSEQ multiplex PCR assay. RNA was extracted using the RNeasy kit, and roughly 0.5 to 1 ug of the RNA was reverse transcribed with random hexamers. Clones were called with MiXCR by TCRdb after fastp trimmed the public reads at Q25, and only in-frame beta chains were retained. One record per CDR3 amino acid sequence lists the most common genes and DNA. Counted in this sample were 160,000 or so distinct CDR3 sequences; over 95% of them appeared once. The ten top clones hold 0.15% of the sample. The sample was CD8+ T cells from PBMCs. Receptors originate from a human donor with multiple sclerosis.

V is TRBV7-2 and J is TRBJ2-4; D not certain. The germline CDR1 and CDR2 sequences are SGHTA and FQGNSA. The CDR3 is made up of 15 amino acids. V was pared by 1 base and J by 7 bases, with 14 bases between. The CDR3: CASSLGANQGNIQYF. In DNA, the CDR3 is TGTGCCAGCAGCTTAGGGGCTAATCAAGGGAACATTCAGTACTTC.

This chain uses TRBV27 with TRBJ2-2; D remains unclear. Trimming removed 3 bases from V and 1 base from J, with 9 bases in between. The CDR3 has 15 amino acids. Germline CDR1 and CDR2: MNHEY and SMNVEV (reference sequence). For the CDR3, the DNA is TGTGCCAGCAGTTTCAAGGCAGGGAACACCGGGGAGCTGTTTTTT. This encodes CASSFKAGNTGELFF.

J is TRBJ2-3 and V is TRBV20-1, with TRBD2 identical over 8 bases. The CDR3 covers 14 residues. Germline V gives CDR1 DFQATT, CDR2 SNEGSKA (reference sequence). V lost 2 bases, J lost 0 bases, and 1 base stayed unmatched. For the CDR3, the DNA is TGCAGTGCTAGACGGGGGGGCAGCACAGATACGCAGTATTTT. Protein: CSARRGGSTDTQYF.